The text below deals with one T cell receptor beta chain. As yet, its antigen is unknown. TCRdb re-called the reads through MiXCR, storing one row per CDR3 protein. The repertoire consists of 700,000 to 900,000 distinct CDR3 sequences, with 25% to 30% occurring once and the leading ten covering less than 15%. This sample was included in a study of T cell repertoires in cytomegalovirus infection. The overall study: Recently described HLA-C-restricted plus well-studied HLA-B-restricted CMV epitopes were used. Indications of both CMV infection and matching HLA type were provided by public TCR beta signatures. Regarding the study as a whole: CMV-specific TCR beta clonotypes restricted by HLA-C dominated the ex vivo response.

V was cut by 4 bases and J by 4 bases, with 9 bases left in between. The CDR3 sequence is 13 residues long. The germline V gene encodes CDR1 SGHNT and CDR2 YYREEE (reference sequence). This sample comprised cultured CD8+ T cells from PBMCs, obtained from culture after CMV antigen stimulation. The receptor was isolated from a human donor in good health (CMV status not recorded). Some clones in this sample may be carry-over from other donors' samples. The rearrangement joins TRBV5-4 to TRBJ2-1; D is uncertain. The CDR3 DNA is TGTGCCAGCAGCGTAGCCAATTACAATGAGCAGTTCTTC. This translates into CASSVANYNEQFF.